The next 12 T cell receptor beta chains were all read from a single sample in a study of T cell repertoires in cytomegalovirus infection. One entry per CDR3 protein, called by TCRdb with MiXCR from the reads. The sample shows about 160,000 distinct CDR3 sequences, more than 15% of them seen only once. Sequenced sample: CD8+ T cells from PBMCs. The receptors stem from a human donor in good health (CMV status not recorded). Some clones in this sample may be carry-over from other donors' samples.

This clonotype has a count of ten or more. V and J are TRBV2 and TRBJ2-7; 8 bases line up with TRBD1. The CDR3 runs 17 residues. V gave up 5 bases and J gave up 4 bases; unmatched junction bases: 16. CDR1 and CDR2 from the germline V gene are SNHLY and FYNNEI. The CDR3 DNA reads TGTGCCAGCAGTTCAACCGGGACAGGCGTCGAGAGTTACGAGCAGTACTTC. Its translation: CASSSTGTGVESYEQYF.

The table lists this clonotype with a few counts. The V and J genes are TRBV14 and TRBJ2-7; possibly TRBD2 for D (6 bases). The CDR3 covers 14 residues. Trimming removed 0 bases from V and 4 bases from J, with 10 bases in between. Germline V CDR1 and CDR2: SGHDN, FVKESK. The CDR3 sequence: CASSQDGGVYEQYF. CDR3 DNA sequence: TGTGCCAGCAGCCAAGACGGAGGGGTATACGAGCAGTACTTC.

This clonotype was observed a few times. The chain has TRBV6-1 and TRBJ2-1; 9 bases line up with TRBD2. Germline assignment: CDR1 MNHNS and CDR2 SASEGT. This CDR3 region has 15 residues. The trim removed 7 bases at V and 2 bases at J, leaving 6 bases unmatched. The CDR3 DNA reads as TGTGCCAGCACCACCAGCGGGAGGCCCTACAATGAGCAGTTCTTC. Encoded protein: CASTTSGRPYNEQFF.

A few counts support this clonotype. This chain uses TRBV7-6 with TRBJ2-5; 9 bases match TRBD1. Germline V lookup: CDR1 SGHVS, CDR2 FNYEAQ. V shed 0 bases and J 5 bases; nucleotides not matched to a gene: 7. The CDR3 spans 16 residues. CDR3 in DNA: TGTGCCAGCAGCTTAGCTTCGGGACAGGGTGGTGAGACCCAGTACTTC. Protein sequence: CASSLASGQGGETQYF.

The CDR3 DNA follows: TGTGCCAGCAGTTACAGCCCAGCTAGCGGATCGTACGAGCAGTACTTC. Protein product: CASSYSPASGSYEQYF. The chain is built from TRBV6-2 or TRBV6-3 and TRBJ2-7, with 7 bases lining up with TRBD2. The trim removed 2 bases at V and 4 bases at J, leaving 11 bases unmatched. The CDR3 has 16 residues. Germline V gene sequence: CDR1 MNHEY, CDR2 SVGEGT.

This chain uses TRBV28 with TRBJ2-1; D is possibly TRBD2 (6 bases). V was cut by 5 bases and J by 9 bases, with 20 bases left in between. CDR1 is MDHEN and CDR2 is SYDVKM in the germline V gene. There are 15 residues in the CDR3. CDR3: CASSPWTTPSPEQFF. CDR3 nucleotides: TGTGCCAGCAGTCCCTGGACTACCCCCAGTCCTGAGCAGTTCTTC.

In its sample, this clonotype was seen a few times. The rearrangement uses TRBV5-1 and TRBJ1-2; TRBD1 agrees at 7 bases. Germline CDR1 is SGHRS and CDR2 is YFSETQ. V shed 4 bases and J 8 bases; nucleotides not matched to a gene: 5. This CDR3 has 12 residues. CDR3 coding DNA: TGCGCCAGCAGCCGGGACAGTCAAGGCTACACCTTC. As protein: CASSRDSQGYTF. The full variable domain, completed using reference TRBV5-1 and TRBJ1-2, is KAGVTQTPRYLIKTRGQQVTLSCSPISGHRSVSWYQQTPGQGLQFLFEYFSETQRNKGNFPGRFSGRQFSNSRSEMNVSTLELGDSALYLCASSRDSQGYTFGSGTRLTVV.

This clonotype turned up a few times. Relative to the germline gene, one junction end is altered; a read error may explain this. The V and J genes are TRBV7-2 and TRBJ2-7, with D perhaps TRBD2 (5 bases). The CDR3 covers 12 residues. The germline gives CDR1 SGHTA, CDR2 FQGNSA. In DNA form, the CDR3 reads TGTGCCAGCAGCTTAGACGACTACGAGCAGTGCTTC. Protein product: CASSLDDYEQCF.

V gene TRBV4-1 combines with J gene TRBJ2-2; 9 positions match TRBD1. The CDR3 runs to 16 residues. Germline lookup yields CDR1 MGHRA and CDR2 YSYEKL. The junction had 7 bases not matched to a gene; V was cut back by 1 base and J by 7 bases. This CDR3 is CASSQAHRGLDGELFF. In DNA form, the CDR3 reads TGCGCCAGCAGCCAAGCCCACAGGGGGCTCGACGGGGAGCTGTTTTTT.

V usage is TRBV19 and J usage is TRBJ1-5, with a tentative D call TRBD1 (5 bases). This CDR3 is built from 15 residues. Germline V gene sequence: CDR1 LNHDA, CDR2 SQIVND (reference sequence). V gave up 4 bases and J gave up 0 bases, with 10 bases separating them. CDR3 nucleotide sequence: TGTGCCAGTAGTAGGACACCTTATAGCAATCAGCCCCAGCATTTT. Translating gives CASSRTPYSNQPQHF. The whole variable domain, remainder taken from reference TRBV19 and TRBJ1-5, is DGGITQSPKYLFRKEGQNVTLSCEQNLNHDAMYWYRQDPGQGLRLIYYSQIVNDFQKGDIAEGYSVSREKKESFPLTVTSAQKNPTAFYLCASSRTPYSNQPQHFGDGTRLSIL.

This clonotype was seen a few times. The V call is TRBV7-8, the J call TRBJ2-7, with unresolved D. Between the trimmed V and J ends, which lost 3 bases and 2 bases, there was a span of 8 bases. This CDR3 spans 13 amino acids. CDR1 and CDR2 (germline): SGHVS, FQNEAQ. CDR3 coding DNA: TGTGCCAGCAGCTTTCGTCCGGCCTACGAGCAGTACTTC. Translation gives CASSFRPAYEQYF.

There are a few counts of this clonotype. The V gene is TRBV27, the J gene TRBJ2-3; D perhaps matches TRBD1 (10 bases). This CDR3 has 19 amino acids. Trimming took 3 bases from V and 5 from J, leaving 27 bases between them. Germline loops: CDR1 MNHEY, CDR2 SMNVEV (reference sequence). Written as DNA, the CDR3 is TGTGCCAGCAGTTTCTGGGACAGGGGTAAAGCGGGAGGAGGAGATACGCAGTATTTT. This translates into CASSFWDRGKAGGGDTQYF.